This paragraph covers one T cell receptor (beta chain) sequence. TCRdb's table, derived via immunoSEQ multiplex PCR, lists solely in-frame clones and lacks some. The table lists 170,000 or so clones, approximately 92% of them singletons. The sample is drawn from a study of control samples from healthy donors and cancer patients. The TCR originated in a man between 18 and 35 years old in good health. Sequenced sample: blood.

CDR3 amino acids: CASSDLVGKNTEAFF. The DNA for the CDR3 is TGCGCCAGCAGTGATCTGGTCGGCAAGAACACTGAAGCTTTCTTT. This sequence joins TRBV10-1 and TRBJ1-1, with no clear D. Germline V lookup: CDR1 WNHNN, CDR2 SYGVQD (reference sequence). There are 15 residues in the CDR3. The ends were cut back, 3 bases at V and 1 base at J, with 12 bases in the middle.